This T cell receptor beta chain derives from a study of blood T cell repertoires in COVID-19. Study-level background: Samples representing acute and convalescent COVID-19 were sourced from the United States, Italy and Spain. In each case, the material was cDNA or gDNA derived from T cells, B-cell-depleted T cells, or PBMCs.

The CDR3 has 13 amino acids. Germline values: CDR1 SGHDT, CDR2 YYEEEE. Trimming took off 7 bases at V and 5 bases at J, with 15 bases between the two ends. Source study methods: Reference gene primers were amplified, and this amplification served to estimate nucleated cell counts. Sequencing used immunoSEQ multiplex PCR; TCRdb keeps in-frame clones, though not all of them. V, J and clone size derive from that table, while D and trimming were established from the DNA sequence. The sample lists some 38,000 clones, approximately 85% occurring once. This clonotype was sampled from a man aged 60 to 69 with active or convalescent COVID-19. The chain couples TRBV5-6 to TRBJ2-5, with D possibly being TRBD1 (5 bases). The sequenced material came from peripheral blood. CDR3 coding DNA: TGTGCCAGCTCCGAAGGGGTTCGCGAGACCCAGTACTTC. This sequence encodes CASSEGVRETQYF.